The text below deals with one T cell receptor beta chain. As yet, its antigen is unknown. MiXCR, run by TCRdb on the 5' RACE reads, gives a single entry per CDR3 protein. The sample lists hundreds of thousands of distinct CDR3 sequences, approximately 29% seen once, with approximately 13% in the top ten. This sample is part of a study of T-cell memory formation after mild COVID-19. General study points: Unconfirmed was the SARS-CoV-2 specificity of second-wave clones that peaked on day 37. Memory from before infection featured some responding clones, which suggests cross-reactive memory joined.

Material: PBMCs or a T cell subset sorted from them (not recorded which). The sequence came from an adult woman who had mild COVID-19 (a few samples of this study predate the infection). Cell type and time point are not known.

The CDR3 is CASSLDFEAFF. DNA of the CDR3: TGCGCCAGCAGCCTCGACTTTGAAGCTTTCTTT. The chain couples TRBV5-1 to TRBJ1-1; D remains ambiguous. Between the trimmed V and J ends, which lost 4 bases and 7 bases, there was a span of 8 bases. CDR1 is SGHRS, CDR2 YFSETQ, per germline. This CDR3 region has 11 residues.